Below, 18 T cell receptor beta chains from the same sample are listed, as sequenced in a study of T cells in women clearing cervical HPV infection. Method: immunoSEQ multiplex PCR; TCRdb's copy keeps in-frame clones and lacks some. This sample contains about 20,000 clones. The sample taken for sequencing was blood buffy coat. These receptors all stem from a woman between 18 and 70 years old with a cervical HPV16 infection that either progressed to CIN3+ or cleared (not recorded which).

With respect to this clone: The sequenced fragment ends 3 residues before the CDR3 boundary, so the rest is inferred from the germline J gene. The V call is TRBV28, the J call TRBJ2-3; 8 bases line up with TRBD2. CDR1 is MDHEN, CDR2 SYDVKM, per germline. V lost 6 bases, J lost 2 bases, and 7 bases stayed unmatched. The CDR3 covers 15 residues. The sequenced CDR3 bases are TGTGCCAGCAGAAGAGCGGGGGAATACACAGATACG. Its protein product is CASRRAGEYTDT. The complete CDR3 sequence is CASRRAGEYTDTQYF.

About this clone: The read terminates 3 residues ahead of where the CDR3 ends, so the germline J gene completes it. The chain carries TRBV12-3 or TRBV12-4 and TRBJ2-5; perhaps TRBD1 as D (5 bases). The CDR3 has 14 residues. The V end lost 5 bases, the J end lost 7 bases, and 17 bases lay between the germline ends. The CDR3 protein is CASSLVDTLGTQYF. CDR3 DNA, as far as it was read: TGTGCCAGCAGTCTAGTGGACACCCTAGGGACC.

Here the CDR3 reads CASRFGPSQETQYF. CDR3 DNA, as far as it was read: TGTGCCAGCCGGTTTGGGCCTTCTCAAGAGACG. The chain is built from TRBV7-2 and TRBJ2-3; D remains ambiguous. Read data end 3 residues before the CDR3 end; the end is taken from the germline J gene. CDR1 and CDR2 from the germline V gene are SGHTA and FQGNSA. This CDR3 is built from 14 residues.

As concerns this clone: Sequencing ends 3 residues short of the CDR3 end; the germline J gene provides the rest. The chain combines TRBV19 with TRBJ2-4; 7 nucleotides line up with TRBD1. CDR1 is LNHDA and CDR2 is SQIVND in the germline V gene (reference sequence). The CDR3 runs to 15 residues. The covered CDR3 bases are TGTGCCAGTAGTGCCGGGACAGCTATGGGCTATGGT. Translation: CASSAGTAMGYG. In full, the CDR3 is CASSAGTAMGYGQYF.

With respect to this clone: The CDR3 end is not reached by the read, which stops 3 residues before it; the germline J gene fills it in. This rearrangement joins TRBV20-1 to TRBJ2-3; 7 bases map to TRBD1. The V segment lost 1 base and the J segment 3 bases; nucleotides outside the gene matches: 10. Germline lookup yields CDR1 DFQATT and CDR2 SNEGSKA (reference sequence). There are 16 residues in the CDR3. The sequenced CDR3 bases are TGCAGTGCTAGAGGTCGGAGACAGGGAAGGACAGATACG. This encodes CSARGRRQGRTDT. In full, the CDR3 reads CSARGRRQGRTDTQYF.

Regarding this clone: The read ends 3 residues early relative to the CDR3; the germline J gene fills the gap. This rearrangement joins TRBV20-1 to TRBJ2-3; 9 bases align to TRBD1. CDR3 length: 14 residues. The germline gives CDR1 DFQATT, CDR2 SNEGSKA (reference sequence). The part of the CDR3 DNA that was read is TGCAGTGCAAGGACAGGGGCGGGGGTCGAGACG. As protein: CSARTGAGVET. The CDR3 as a whole reads CSARTGAGVETQYF.

Worth noting for this clone: The read falls 3 residues short of the CDR3 end, and the missing part is taken from the germline J gene. The chain is built from TRBV2 and TRBJ2-1, with TRBD2 as a possible D gene (6 bases). CDR3 size: 14 residues. Looked up from germline, CDR1 is SNHLY and CDR2 is FYNNEI. V shed 6 bases and J shed 8 bases, with 17 bases lying between them. The CDR3 is CASRGRDFGDEQFF. The part of the CDR3 DNA that was read is TGTGCCAGCAGAGGGCGGGATTTCGGGGATGAG.

As to this clone: The read finishes 3 residues shy of the CDR3 end, and the germline J gene is used to complete it. The J gene is TRBJ1-4, the V gene TRBV2, with 8 positions matching TRBD1. V was clipped by 4 bases and J by 5 bases; unmatched bases: 6. Germline V CDR1 and CDR2: SNHLY, FYNNEI. The CDR3 runs to 15 residues. The sequenced CDR3 bases are TGTGCCAGCAGTGTAGGGGACAGGAACAATGAAAAA. It specifies CASSVGDRNNEK. The entire CDR3 protein is CASSVGDRNNEKLFF.

In the case of this clone: The read gets to within 3 residues of the CDR3 end, and the germline J gene fills in the rest. The V call is TRBV10-3, the J call TRBJ2-3; the D gene is possibly TRBD2 (6 bases). The CDR3 runs to 15 residues. The ends were cut back, 2 bases at V and 0 bases at J, with 9 bases in the middle. CDR1 and CDR2 from the germline V gene are ENHRY and SYGVKD. The CDR3 bases that were read are TGTGCCATCAGTGAGCGGGGGACTAGCACAGATACG. Translated: CAISERGTSTDT. The CDR3 in its entirety is CAISERGTSTDTQYF.

Regarding this clone: The CDR3 end falls 3 residues outside the read, so it is completed with the germline J gene. The V and J genes are TRBV7-3 and TRBJ2-1; the match to TRBD2 covers 8 bases. The CDR3 is 15 amino acids. Looked up from germline, CDR1 is SGHTA and CDR2 is FQGTGA. V was clipped by 1 base and J by 5 bases; unmatched bases: 4. The CDR3: CASSLSGGTHNEQFF. The sequenced part of the CDR3 DNA is TGTGCCAGCAGCTTAAGCGGGGGGACTCACAATGAG.

With regard to this clone: The sequence runs out 3 residues before the end of the CDR3; the remainder is reconstructed from the germline J gene. This chain links TRBV15 with TRBJ2-3; 7 nucleotides align to TRBD1. The CDR3 has 14 residues. Germline loops: CDR1 LNHNV, CDR2 YYDKDF (reference sequence). CDR3 DNA, as far as it was read: TGTGCCACCAGCAGAGGGGGACAGCAAGAGACG. Its translation: CATSRGGQQET. The full CDR3 reads CATSRGGQQETQYF.

With respect to this clone: The read ends 3 residues before the CDR3 terminus; that terminus is restored from the germline J gene. This sequence joins TRBV19 and TRBJ1-2; maybe TRBD1 (5 bases). Trimming removed 7 bases at V and 3 bases at J, with 12 bases between. The length of the CDR3 is 13 residues. From germline, CDR1 is LNHDA and CDR2 SQIVND (reference sequence). The sequenced CDR3 bases are TGTGCCAGTACCGAGCAGGGATACTATGGC. Its protein is CASTEQGYYG. The whole CDR3 protein reads CASTEQGYYGYTF.

Of note for this clone: The read gets to within 3 residues of the CDR3 end, and the germline J gene fills in the rest. This chain links TRBV12-5 with TRBJ2-7; D may be TRBD1 (6 bases). CDR3 length: 15 amino acids. V was shortened by 1 base and J by 3 bases, with 13 bases between the two germline ends. Germline V gives CDR1 LGHNT, CDR2 FRNRAP. The CDR3 sequence: CASGLARTENYEQYF. Partial CDR3 DNA: TGTGCTAGTGGTTTGGCCCGGACAGAAAACTACGAG. The complete variable domain, with remaining parts taken from reference TRBV12-5 and TRBJ2-7, reads DARVTQTPRHKVTEMGQEVTMRCQPILGHNTVFWYRQTMMQGLELLAYFRNRAPLDDSGMPKDRFSAEMPDATLATLKIQPSEPRDSAVYFCASGLARTENYEQYFGPGTRLTVT.

Details on this clone: Relative to the germline gene, one junction end is altered; a read error may explain this. The read halts 3 residues ahead of the CDR3 end, with the missing end drawn from the germline J gene. The genes are TRBV4-2 and TRBJ1-1; D possibly corresponds to TRBD1 (5 bases). The CDR3 is 13 residues long. Germline CDR1 and CDR2: LGHNA and YNFKEQ. The CDR3 reads CASRTGGNTEAFF. The covered CDR3 bases are TGCGCCAGCAGGACGGGGGGGAACACTGAA.

As to this clone: The read halts 3 residues ahead of the CDR3 end, with the missing end drawn from the germline J gene. V gene TRBV30 combines with J gene TRBJ1-2; a weak D match, TRBD1 (5 bases). The V gene's germline CDR1 is GTSNPN and CDR2 SVGIG (reference sequence). The CDR3 is 17 amino acids. CDR3 DNA (partial): TGTGCCTGGATCCCCTTCAGCGGGGGGGGAACCACAGATACC. It yields the protein CAWIPFSGGGTTDT. The full CDR3 protein is CAWIPFSGGGTTDTYTF.

A note on this clone: The sequenced fragment ends 3 residues before the CDR3 boundary, so the rest is inferred from the germline J gene. The chain links TRBV11-2 to TRBJ1-2, with a weak D call TRBD1 (5 bases). CDR3 length: 12 amino acids. CDR1 SGHAT and CDR2 FQNNGV come from the germline V gene. The sequenced CDR3 bases are TGTGCCAGCAGGGACGGGGGACGCGGC. This encodes CASRDGGRG. The whole CDR3 protein reads CASRDGGRGYTF.

CDR3 loop: CAIGGTSGGSRTQETQYF. The CDR3 DNA, read in part, is TGTGCCATCGGAGGGACTAGCGGGGGCTCTAGGACTCAAGAGACC. V is TRBV10-3 and J is TRBJ2-5; 14 bases fit TRBD2. The CDR3 extends 3 residues past the end of the read, so its final part is completed from the germline J gene. V was clipped by 8 bases and J by 2 bases; unmatched bases: 13. The CDR3 is 18 residues long. Germline V gene lookup returns CDR1 ENHRY and CDR2 SYGVKD.

Of note for this clone: With the read ending 3 residues before the CDR3 end, the germline J gene is used to fill in that end. The rearrangement uses TRBV6-1 and TRBJ2-5, with a possible D match to TRBD1 (6 bases). V lost 4 bases and J lost 5, with 11 bases in between. This CDR3 has 13 residues. Germline V CDR1 and CDR2: MNHNS, SASEGT. The CDR3 spells CASSGGRLETQYF. The part of the CDR3 DNA that was read is TGTGCCAGCAGTGGGGGGCGCCTGGAGACC.